These 15 T cell receptor beta chains were sequenced from one sample in a study of neurological immune-mediated disorders. One entry per CDR3 protein, called by TCRdb with MiXCR from the 5' RACE reads. The repertoire holds 55,000 to 85,000 distinct CDR3 sequences, with 3.2% as singletons. Sample: PBMCs. All receptors come from a woman between 45 and 65 years old with multiple sclerosis.

This clonotype was observed at least ten times. The chain joins TRBV7-2 to TRBJ2-3; TRBD1 agrees at 8 bases. The CDR3 sequence is 15 residues long. Per germline, CDR1 SGHTA and CDR2 FQGNSA. The J segment lost 2 bases and the V segment lost 5 bases, leaving 6 bases of the junction unmatched. In nucleotides, the CDR3 is TGTGCCAGCAGCCTTCTCAGGGGGCCCACAGATACGCAGTATTTT. It specifies CASSLLRGPTDTQYF.

This clonotype showed up many times. J is TRBJ1-5 and V is TRBV20-1; 7 bases match TRBD1. This CDR3 has 15 amino acids. CDR1 and CDR2 from the germline V gene are DFQATT and SNEGSKA (reference sequence). Germline trimming cut 0 bases from V and 0 bases from J; bases unmatched to any gene: 2. DNA of the CDR3: TGCAGTGCTAGAGAAAGGACAGGTAGCAATCAGCCCCAGCATTTT. It encodes CSARERTGSNQPQHF.

This clonotype was observed many times. The rearrangement uses TRBV4-2 and TRBJ2-3; 10 bases agree with TRBD2. The CDR3 is 16 residues long. Germline V gives CDR1 LGHNA, CDR2 YNFKEQ. J lost 1 base, V lost 0 bases, and 1 base had no gene match. Written as DNA, the CDR3 is TGTGCCAGCAGCCAAGATCTAGCGGGAGGCACAGATACGCAGTATTTT. It is translated as CASSQDLAGGTDTQYF.

Many counts were recorded for this clonotype. The rearrangement links TRBV20-1 to TRBJ1-1, with D unclear. V was cut by 3 bases and J by 0 bases, with 8 bases left in between. There are 13 residues in the CDR3. The germline CDR1 and CDR2 sequences are DFQATT and SNEGSKA (reference sequence). The CDR3 reads CSARIPMNTEAFF. In DNA form, the CDR3 reads TGCAGTGCTAGGATCCCGATGAACACTGAAGCTTTCTTT.

This clonotype appeared many times. This chain joins TRBV7-3 and TRBJ2-3; TRBD2 might be the D (5 bases). Trimming left V 4 bases short and J 4 bases short, with 9 bases between. This CDR3 has 13 amino acids. Germline V gene lookup returns CDR1 SGHTA and CDR2 FQGTGA. The CDR3 reads CASSSGFPDTQYF. The DNA of the CDR3 is TGTGCCAGCAGCTCGGGGTTCCCAGATACGCAGTATTTT.

This clonotype was detected many times. The chain has TRBV20-1 and TRBJ2-3, with 8 bases lining up with TRBD2. Germline loops: CDR1 DFQATT, CDR2 SNEGSKA (reference sequence). The CDR3 loop spans 15 amino acids. The V gene end was trimmed by 5 bases and the J gene end by 2 bases; junction bases not matched to a gene: 9. The CDR3 bases are TGCAGTGCTGCCCGGACTAGCAGCCACACAGATACGCAGTATTTT. Residues: CSAARTSSHTDTQYF.

This clonotype has a count of ten or more. The chain recombines TRBV29-1 with TRBJ2-2; the D gene is possibly TRBD2 (5 bases). Germline CDR1 and CDR2: SQVTM and ANQGSEA. V gave up 6 bases and J gave up 5 bases, with 16 bases separating them. The CDR3 totals 14 residues. CDR3 in DNA: TGCAGCGTCCAGACTAAAGGGCTAACCGGGGAGCTGTTTTTT. It codes for CSVQTKGLTGELFF.

This clonotype was observed at least ten times. V gene TRBV12-3 or TRBV12-4 combines with J gene TRBJ2-5; D perhaps matches TRBD1 (5 bases). V gave up 5 bases and J gave up 9 bases, with 10 bases separating them. This CDR3 spans 11 amino acids. CDR3 loop: CASSLTGAQYF. The CDR3 nucleotides are TGTGCCAGCAGTCTTACAGGTGCCCAGTACTTC.

This clonotype occurred many times. V gene TRBV12-3 or TRBV12-4 combines with J gene TRBJ2-3, with 7 bases that match TRBD2. V was clipped by 4 bases and J by 2 bases; unmatched bases: 15. The CDR3 contains 18 residues. DNA for the CDR3: TGTGCCAGCAGTTCCGGGGAGGGTTGGATACCTGCCACAGATACGCAGTATTTT. Translated, it gives CASSSGEGWIPATDTQYF.

This clonotype was detected many times. The rearrangement joins TRBV20-1 to TRBJ2-2; perhaps TRBD2 as D (6 bases). The CDR3 is 13 amino acids. The V and J ends lost 1 base and 5 bases respectively, with 8 bases between them. Germline loops: CDR1 DFQATT, CDR2 SNEGSKA (reference sequence). Here the CDR3 reads CSARVGGTGELFF. The CDR3, as DNA: TGCAGTGCTAGAGTCGGGGGAACCGGGGAGCTGTTTTTT.

In this sample, this clonotype turned up many times. The genes are TRBV20-1 and TRBJ2-3; D is possibly TRBD2 (5 bases). Germline CDR1 reads DFQATT; CDR2 reads SNEGSKA (reference sequence). The CDR3 runs to 14 residues. The ends were cut back, 0 bases at V and 5 bases at J, with 12 bases in the middle. This CDR3 is CSARDLRVQDTQYF. In nucleotides, the CDR3 is TGCAGTGCTAGAGATTTGAGGGTTCAAGATACGCAGTATTTT.

This clonotype was recorded at least ten times. The chain is built from TRBV5-1 and TRBJ2-2; TRBD1 might be the D (6 bases). Per the germline V gene, CDR1 is SGHRS and CDR2 is YFSETQ. V gave up 4 bases and J gave up 5 bases, with 9 bases separating them. The CDR3 consists of 13 residues. The CDR3 DNA follows: TGCGCCAGCAGCATCGGGACAACCGGGGAGCTGTTTTTT. It encodes CASSIGTTGELFF.

This clonotype came up many times. The chain links TRBV7-2 to TRBJ2-2, with D uncertain. Germline V gene data show CDR1 as SGHTA and CDR2 as FQGNSA. The CDR3 has 13 amino acids. The V and J ends lost 1 base and 4 bases respectively, with 4 bases between them. The CDR3 loop reads CASSLGGTGELFF. CDR3 coding DNA: TGTGCCAGCAGCTTAGGGGGCACCGGGGAGCTGTTTTTT.

At least ten counts were recorded for this clonotype. V usage is TRBV9 and J usage is TRBJ2-1; 11 nucleotides align to TRBD2. The V gene end was trimmed by 1 base and the J gene end by 8 bases; junction bases not matched to a gene: 5. The CDR3 totals 15 residues. Germline-derived CDR1 and CDR2 are SGDLS and YYNGEE. The CDR3 bases are TGTGCCAGCAGCGTAAGGGGACTAGCGGCCCATGAGCAGTTCTTC. Protein: CASSVRGLAAHEQFF.

This clonotype was found many times. The chain combines TRBV20-1 with TRBJ1-5; TRBD1 agrees at 9 bases. Per germline, CDR1 DFQATT and CDR2 SNEGSKA (reference sequence). V was pared by 0 bases and J by 6 bases, with 18 bases of the junction left unmatched. The CDR3 contains 19 residues. CDR3 in DNA: TGCAGTGCTAGAGAGGAGGACAGGGGTGGGCTTTCGGGTCGTCAGCCCCAGCATTTT. Translated: CSAREEDRGGLSGRQPQHF.